This T cell receptor beta chain is from a study of blood T cell repertoires in COVID-19. Profiled with immunoSEQ multiplex PCR; TCRdb holds only in-frame clones, not every one. The sample has about 160,000 clones; 82% are singletons. With 7 bases clipped from V and 6 bases from J, the junction kept 8 bases outside the gene matches. CDR3 length: 15 residues. From germline, CDR1 is SGHRS and CDR2 YFSETQ. This TCR was recovered from a woman of 80 years or more with acute or convalescent COVID-19. Material: peripheral blood. The chain links TRBV5-1 to TRBJ2-1; 12 nucleotides line up with TRBD1. CDR3 DNA: TGCGCCAGCTACGCCGGGACAGGGGGCGGCAATGAGCAGTTCTTC. Translation: CASYAGTGGGNEQFF.